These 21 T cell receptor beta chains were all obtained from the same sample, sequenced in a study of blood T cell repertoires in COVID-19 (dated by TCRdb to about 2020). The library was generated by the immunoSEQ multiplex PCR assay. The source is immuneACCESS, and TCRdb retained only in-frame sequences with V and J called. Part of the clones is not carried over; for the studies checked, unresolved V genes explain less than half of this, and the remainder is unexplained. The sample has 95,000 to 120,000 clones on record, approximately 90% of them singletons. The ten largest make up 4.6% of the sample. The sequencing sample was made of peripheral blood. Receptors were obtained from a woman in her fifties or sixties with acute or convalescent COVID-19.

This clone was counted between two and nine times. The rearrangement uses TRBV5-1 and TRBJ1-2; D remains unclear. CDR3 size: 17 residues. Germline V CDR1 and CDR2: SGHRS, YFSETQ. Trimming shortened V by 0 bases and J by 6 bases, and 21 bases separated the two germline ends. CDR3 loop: CASSLGPTGPQRDGYTF. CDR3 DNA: TGCGCCAGCAGCTTGGGCCCGACCGGGCCCCAGCGGGATGGCTACACCTTC.

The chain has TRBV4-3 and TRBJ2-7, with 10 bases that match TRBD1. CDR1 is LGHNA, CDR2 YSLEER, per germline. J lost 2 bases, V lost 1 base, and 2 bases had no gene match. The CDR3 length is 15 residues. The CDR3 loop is CASSQGTGGTYEQYF. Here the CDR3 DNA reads TGCGCCAGCAGCCAAGGGACAGGGGGGACCTACGAGCAGTACTTC.

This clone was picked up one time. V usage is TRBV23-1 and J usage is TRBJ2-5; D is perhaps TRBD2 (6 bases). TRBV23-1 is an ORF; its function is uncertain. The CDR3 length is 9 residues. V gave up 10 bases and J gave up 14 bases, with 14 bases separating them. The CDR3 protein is CAMGGPEYF. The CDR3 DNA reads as TGCGCCATGGGGGGTCCAGAATACTTC.

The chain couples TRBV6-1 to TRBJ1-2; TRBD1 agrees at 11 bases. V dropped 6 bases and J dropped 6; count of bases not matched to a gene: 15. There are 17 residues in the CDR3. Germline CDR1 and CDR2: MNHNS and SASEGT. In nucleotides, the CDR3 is TGTGCCAGCAGCGAAAACGGACAGGGGGCTATGGGTCATGGCTACACCTTC. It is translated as CASSENGQGAMGHGYTF.

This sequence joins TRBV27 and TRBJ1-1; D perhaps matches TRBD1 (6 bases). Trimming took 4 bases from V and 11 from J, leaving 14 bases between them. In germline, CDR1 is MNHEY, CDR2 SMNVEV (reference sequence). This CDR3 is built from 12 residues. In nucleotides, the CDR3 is TGTGCCAGCAGTTCAGACAGGAATGCTGCTTTCTTT. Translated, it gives CASSSDRNAAFF.

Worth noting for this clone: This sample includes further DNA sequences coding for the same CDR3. The CDR3 loop reads CASSVGAFGNTIYF. The CDR3 nucleotides are TGTGCCAGCAGCGTAGGCGCGTTTGGAAACACCATATATTTT. This chain connects TRBV9 to TRBJ1-3, with D uncertain. Germline V CDR1 and CDR2: SGDLS, YYNGEE. V was clipped by 0 bases and J by 3 bases, with 7 bases between them. The CDR3 covers 14 residues.

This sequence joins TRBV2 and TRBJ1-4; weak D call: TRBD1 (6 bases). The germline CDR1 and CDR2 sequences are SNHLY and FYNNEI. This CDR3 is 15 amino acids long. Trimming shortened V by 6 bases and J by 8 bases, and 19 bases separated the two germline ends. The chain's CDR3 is CASRDRRGGVEKLFF. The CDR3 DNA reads TGTGCCAGCAGGGACCGGAGAGGGGGAGTAGAAAAACTGTTTTTT.

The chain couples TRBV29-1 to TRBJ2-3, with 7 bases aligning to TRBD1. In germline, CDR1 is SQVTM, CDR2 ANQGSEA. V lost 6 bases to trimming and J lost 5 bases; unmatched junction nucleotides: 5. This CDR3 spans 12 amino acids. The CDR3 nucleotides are TGCAGCGTGGCCCGGACAGGAGATACGCAGTATTTT. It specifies CSVARTGDTQYF.

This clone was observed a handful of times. Here the CDR3 reads CASSLRSFEGARGYTF. CDR3 bases: TGTGCCAGCAGCCTACGAAGTTTCGAGGGGGCGCGTGGCTACACCTTC. The chain recombines TRBV5-4 with TRBJ1-2; TRBD1 agrees at 7 bases. Trimming removed 4 bases from V and 7 bases from J; junction bases left unmatched: 16. Germline V gene sequence: CDR1 SGHNT, CDR2 YYREEE (reference sequence). This CDR3 has 16 residues.

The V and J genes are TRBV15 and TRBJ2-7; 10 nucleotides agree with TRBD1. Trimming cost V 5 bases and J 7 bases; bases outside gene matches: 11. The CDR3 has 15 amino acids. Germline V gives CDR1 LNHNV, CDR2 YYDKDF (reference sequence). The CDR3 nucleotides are TGTGCCACCAGCCAGAGAAGGGGACAGGGGAGTGAGCAGTACTTC. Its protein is CATSQRRGQGSEQYF.

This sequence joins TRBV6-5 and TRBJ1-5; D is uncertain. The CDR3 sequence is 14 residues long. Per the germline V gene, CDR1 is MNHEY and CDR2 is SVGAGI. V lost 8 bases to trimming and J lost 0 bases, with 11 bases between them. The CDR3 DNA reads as TGTGCCAGCGCCGGCGCGGGTAGCAATCAGCCCCAGCATTTT. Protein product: CASAGAGSNQPQHF.

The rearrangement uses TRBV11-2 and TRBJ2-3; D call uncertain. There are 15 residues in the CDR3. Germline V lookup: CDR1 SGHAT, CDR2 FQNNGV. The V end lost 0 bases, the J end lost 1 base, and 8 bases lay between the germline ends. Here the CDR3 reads CASSLDSWGTDTQYF. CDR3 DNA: TGTGCCAGCAGCTTAGATAGCTGGGGCACAGATACGCAGTATTTT.

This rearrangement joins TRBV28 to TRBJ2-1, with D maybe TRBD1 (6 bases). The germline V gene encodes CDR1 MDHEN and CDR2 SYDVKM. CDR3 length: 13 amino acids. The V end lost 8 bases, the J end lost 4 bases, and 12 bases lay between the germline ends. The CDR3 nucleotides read TGTGCCAGCCTTCGAGGGGGTTACAATGAGCAGTTCTTC. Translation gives CASLRGGYNEQFF.

In DNA form, the CDR3 reads TGTGCCAGCAGCTCTACAGGGGCCTATGGCTACACCTTC. Translated, it gives CASSSTGAYGYTF. V and J are TRBV5-8 and TRBJ1-2, with 7 bases aligning to TRBD1. After removal of 3 bases from V and 4 bases from J, the junction contained 3 bases not matched to a gene. Looked up from germline, CDR1 is SGHTS and CDR2 is YDEGEE. CDR3 length equals 13 residues.

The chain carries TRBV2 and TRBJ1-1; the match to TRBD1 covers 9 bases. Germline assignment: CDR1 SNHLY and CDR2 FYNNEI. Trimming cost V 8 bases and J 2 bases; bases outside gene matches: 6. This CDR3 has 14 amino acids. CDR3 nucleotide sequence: TGTGCCAGCTGGACAGGGGAGCAAAACACTGAAGCTTTCTTT. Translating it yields CASWTGEQNTEAFF. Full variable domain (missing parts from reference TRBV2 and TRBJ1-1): EPEVTQTPSHQVTQMGQEVILRCVPISNHLYFYWYRQILGQKVEFLVSFYNNEISEKSEIFDDQFSVERPDGSNFTLKIRSTKLEDSAMYFCASWTGEQNTEAFFGQGTRLTVV.

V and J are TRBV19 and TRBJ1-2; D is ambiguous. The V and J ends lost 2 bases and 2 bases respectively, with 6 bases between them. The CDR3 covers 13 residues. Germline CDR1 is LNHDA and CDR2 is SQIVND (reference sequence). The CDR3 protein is CASSINGNYGYTF. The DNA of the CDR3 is TGTGCCAGTAGTATAAACGGGAACTATGGCTACACCTTC.

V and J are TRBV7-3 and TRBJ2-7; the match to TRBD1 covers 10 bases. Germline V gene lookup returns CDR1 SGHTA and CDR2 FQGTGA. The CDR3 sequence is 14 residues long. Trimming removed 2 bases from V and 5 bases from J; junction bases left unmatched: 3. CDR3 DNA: TGTGCCAGCAGCTTAGGGACAGGGGACCACGAGCAGTACTTC. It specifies CASSLGTGDHEQYF.

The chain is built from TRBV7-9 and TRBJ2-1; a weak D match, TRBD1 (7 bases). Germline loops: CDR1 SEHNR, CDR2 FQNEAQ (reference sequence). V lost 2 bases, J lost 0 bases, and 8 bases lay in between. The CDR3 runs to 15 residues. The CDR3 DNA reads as TGTGCCAGCAGCTTACAGGGGGGCTCCTACAATGAGCAGTTCTTC. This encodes CASSLQGGSYNEQFF. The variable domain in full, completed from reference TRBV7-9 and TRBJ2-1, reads DTGVSQNPRHKITKRGQNVTFRCDPISEHNRLYWYRQTLGQGPEFLTYFQNEAQLEKSRLLSDRFSAERPKGSFSTLEIQRTEQGDSAMYLCASSLQGGSYNEQFFGPGTRLTVL.

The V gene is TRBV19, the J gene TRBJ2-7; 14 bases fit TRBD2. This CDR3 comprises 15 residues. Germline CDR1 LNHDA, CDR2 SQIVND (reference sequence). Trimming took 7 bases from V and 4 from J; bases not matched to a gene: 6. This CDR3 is CASTGTSGRGYEQYF. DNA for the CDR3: TGTGCCAGTACCGGGACTAGCGGGAGAGGTTACGAGCAGTACTTC.

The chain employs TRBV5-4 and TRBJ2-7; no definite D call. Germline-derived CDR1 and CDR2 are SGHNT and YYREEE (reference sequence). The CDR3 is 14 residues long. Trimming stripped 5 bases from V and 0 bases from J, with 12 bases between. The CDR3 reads CASRMESNSYEQYF. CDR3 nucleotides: TGTGCCAGCAGGATGGAGAGTAACTCCTACGAGCAGTACTTC.

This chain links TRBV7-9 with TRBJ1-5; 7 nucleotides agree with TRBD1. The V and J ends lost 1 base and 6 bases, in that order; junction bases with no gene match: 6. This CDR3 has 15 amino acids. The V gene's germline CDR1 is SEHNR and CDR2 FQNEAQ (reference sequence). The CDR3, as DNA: TGTGCCAGCAGCTTAGGGGCAGGGGGTGCTCAGCCCCAGCATTTT. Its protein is CASSLGAGGAQPQHF. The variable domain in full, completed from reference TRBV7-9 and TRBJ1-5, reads DTGVSQNPRHKITKRGQNVTFRCDPISEHNRLYWYRQTLGQGPEFLTYFQNEAQLEKSRLLSDRFSAERPKGSFSTLEIQRTEQGDSAMYLCASSLGAGGAQPQHFGDGTRLSIL.